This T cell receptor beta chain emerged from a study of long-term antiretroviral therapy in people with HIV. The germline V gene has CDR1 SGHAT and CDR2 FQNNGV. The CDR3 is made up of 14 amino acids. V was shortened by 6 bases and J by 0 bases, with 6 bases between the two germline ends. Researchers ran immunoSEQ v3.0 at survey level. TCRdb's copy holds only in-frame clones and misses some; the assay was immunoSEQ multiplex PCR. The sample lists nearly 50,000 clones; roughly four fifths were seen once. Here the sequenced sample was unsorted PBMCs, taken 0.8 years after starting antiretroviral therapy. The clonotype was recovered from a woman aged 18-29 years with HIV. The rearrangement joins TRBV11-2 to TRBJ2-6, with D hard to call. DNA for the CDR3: TGTGCCAGCAGTCCTGACTCTGGGGCCAACGTCCTGACTTTC. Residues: CASSPDSGANVLTF.